A single T cell receptor (beta chain) is shown here with its context. As yet, its antigen is unknown. The record originates from a study of identical twins. J was trimmed by 6 bases and V by 6 bases; bases with no gene match: 3. CDR1 SGHAT and CDR2 FQNNGV come from the germline V gene. The CDR3 is 12 residues long. General study results and limits: In drawing conclusions, the study used cross-sectional statistical analysis and did not follow the same donors.

TCRdb used MiXCR to reprocess the 5' RACE reads, holding one entry per CDR3 protein. This table holds about 460,000 distinct CDR3 sequences, about 14% found once. These data also featured in a second study, about yellow fever vaccine responses in identical twins.

This receptor was obtained from a young woman in good health. The J gene is TRBJ2-3, the V gene TRBV11-2, with 7 positions matching TRBD2. The sample was CD4+ T cells sorted from blood. The CDR3 DNA follows: TGTGCCAGCAGTGGGGGGGTCGATACGCAGTATTTT. Its translation is CASSGGVDTQYF.